This TCR beta chain is drawn from a study of blood T cell repertoires in COVID-19. Study details: Some COVID-19 samples were acute and others convalescent; all came from the United States, Italy and Spain. The analysed material was cDNA or gDNA that came from T cells, B-cell-depleted T cells, or PBMCs.

The length of the CDR3 is 14 residues. V gave up 3 bases and J gave up 3 bases, with 12 bases separating them. Germline loops: CDR1 KGHSH, CDR2 LQKENI. How the authors handled the data: Counts of nucleated cells, estimated from reference gene primer amplification, were obtained. Sequenced by immunoSEQ multiplex PCR; TCRdb stores in-frame clones only, minus some. For V, J and clone size, that table is used; D and trimming come from the DNA. The table shows under 250,000 clones, with over 75% occurring only once. While infection was still active, Seattle patients were enrolled and then followed longitudinally.

The chain combines TRBV18 with TRBJ2-7; D remains ambiguous. The sequence came from a woman in her 70s with COVID-19, enrolled during active disease. The sample taken for sequencing was peripheral blood. The CDR3, as DNA: TGTGCCAGCTCACCCCTCAGCGACCACTACGAGCAGTACTTC. Residues: CASSPLSDHYEQYF.